This is a list of T cell receptor beta chains from one sample in a study of T cells after somatic rescue of genetic block. The assay was immunoSEQ multiplex PCR, and TCRdb's table has in-frame clones only and misses some. Of approximately 13,000 clones in the sample, approximately 70% were seen once. Sequenced material: peripheral blood mononuclear cells (PBMCs). The receptors were sampled from a boy younger than 18. Each CDR3 is given with its conserved first and last residue. Each record gives: V gene, J gene, clone size, D gene, CDR3 DNA, CDR3 protein. The D gene is left open where the match is weak. The size field is filled for only some rows; it gives once, few, many or a size class.

TRBV7-6,TRBJ1-3,.,TRBD1,TGTGCCAGCAGCTTAGCCGACAGGGGAGGAGGAAACACCATATATTTT,CASSLADRGGGNTIYF
TRBV28,TRBJ2-7,once,.,TGTGCCAGCACTATAAACTCCTACGAGCAGTACTTC,CASTINSYEQYF
TRBV5-1,TRBJ2-3,.,.,TGCGCCAGCAGCTGGAACACAGATACGCAGTATTTT,CASSWNTDTQYF
TRBV5-5,TRBJ1-1,medium-sized,.,TGTGCCAGCAGCTTGGCCCAAGGGAACACTGAAGCTTTCTTT,CASSLAQGNTEAFF
TRBV2,TRBJ1-3,.,.,TGTGCCAGCAGTATCACCGGGACGGTGGCGGGAAACACCATATATTTT,CASSITGTVAGNTIYF
TRBV9,TRBJ2-7,.,.,TGTGCCAGCAGCGTAGATGGCAGTTCCTACGAGCAGTACTTC,CASSVDGSSYEQYF
TRBV7-9,TRBJ1-2,few,.,TGTGCCAGCAGCTTACGCGAGGGAGGCTATGGCTACACCTTC,CASSLREGGYGYTF
TRBV19,TRBJ2-7,few,TRBD1,TGTGCCAGTAGTATAGGAGGGACAGGGAACCACGAGCAGTACTTC,CASSIGGTGNHEQYF
TRBV2,TRBJ2-4,.,TRBD1,TGTGCCACCTCACCGGGACAGATGGCCAAAAACATTCAGTACTTC,CATSPGQMAKNIQYF
TRBV18,TRBJ2-3,.,.,TGTGCCAGCTCACCACAGCTAGCCTCTAGCACAGATACGCAGTATTTT,CASSPQLASSTDTQYF
TRBV19,TRBJ2-5,once,TRBD1,TGTGCCAGTATGTGGGACAGGGGGCAGTTTCATTTCGACTTC,CASMWDRGQFHFDF
TRBV2,TRBJ2-5,.,.,TGTGCCAGCAGGTACGGGGAGACCCAGTACTTC,CASRYGETQYF
TRBV28,TRBJ1-2,.,.,TGTGCCAGCAGTTTGGGGGGCGCGGGCTATGGCTACACCTTC,CASSLGGAGYGYTF
TRBV7-9,TRBJ1-1,.,TRBD1,TGTGCCAGCAGCCCCAGGCAGGGGGTAGGAACTGAAGCTTTCTTT,CASSPRQGVGTEAFF
TRBV7-9,TRBJ1-2,.,.,TGTGCCAGCAGCTCGGGAGTCTATGGCTACACCTTC,CASSSGVYGYTF
TRBV28,TRBJ2-7,medium-sized,.,TGTGCCAGCAGTTTTTCTGACAGGCTTCACGAGCAGTACTTC,CASSFSDRLHEQYF
TRBV20-1,TRBJ2-1,.,TRBD2,TGCAGTGCTGGGGGGGACAATGAGCAGTTCTTC,CSAGGDNEQFF
TRBV19,TRBJ2-7,.,.,TGTGCCAGTAGCCTCGGGTCCTCCTACGAGCAGTACTTC,CASSLGSSYEQYF
TRBV10-3,TRBJ1-1,few,TRBD1,TGTGCCATCCGGACAGGGCCTATGAACACTGAAGCTTTCTTT,CAIRTGPMNTEAFF
TRBV5-6,TRBJ2-1,once,TRBD2,TGTGCCAGCAGCCTGCTAGCGGGTGAAGGGGTCTTC,CASSLLAGEGVF
TRBV30,TRBJ2-7,.,.,TGTGCCTGGAGTTCACCGGGCCTCGGACGCACCTACGAGCAGTACTTC,CAWSSPGLGRTYEQYF
TRBV4-1,TRBJ2-7,.,TRBD1,TGCGCCAGCAGCCAAGGGGCCGGGACAGGGCTACCCTACGAGCAGTACTTC,CASSQGAGTGLPYEQYF
TRBV2,TRBJ1-1,medium-sized,TRBD1,TGTGCCAGCAGTGAGGAATTACAGGGGGCGAATGAAGCTTTCTTT,CASSEELQGANEAFF
TRBV27,TRBJ2-7,.,.,TGTGCCAGCAGTTTAGGGGACGATTTAAGCCGAGGGCTCCCAGAATTGTACGAGCAGTACTTC,CASSLGDDLSRGLPELYEQYF
TRBV10-3,TRBJ2-7,.,.,TGTGCCATCGTGTCCCAACCCGACAGATACGAGCAGTACTTC,CAIVSQPDRYEQYF
TRBV28,TRBJ2-7,few,.,TGTGCCAGCAGTTTGAGCGGAGGATACGAGCAGTACTTC,CASSLSGGYEQYF
TRBV9,TRBJ1-6,.,.,TGTGCCAGCAGCGTAGTCCCCATCCAGGCCGGTAATTCACCCCTCCACTTT,CASSVVPIQAGNSPLHF
TRBV27,TRBJ2-1,once,TRBD2,TGTGCCAGCAGTTCTACGACTAGCGGGAGGCGTAACAATGAGCAGTTCTTC,CASSSTTSGRRNNEQFF
TRBV6-1,TRBJ2-5,few,TRBD2,TGTGCCAGCAGTGAACAAGGCGGGGGGGCCGTAGAGACCCAGTACTTC,CASSEQGGGAVETQYF
TRBV7-3,TRBJ2-7,.,TRBD1,TGTGCCAGCAGCTTGGGGACAGCCTACGAGCAGTACTTC,CASSLGTAYEQYF
TRBV18,TRBJ2-2,.,.,TGTGCCAGCTCCTCTTTTACCCTAGACACCGGGGAGCTGTTTTTT,CASSSFTLDTGELFF
TRBV5-6,TRBJ1-2,.,TRBD1,TGTGCCAGCACCATCCGAAGGTTTGTACAGGGGACTTCCTATGGCTACACCTTC,CASTIRRFVQGTSYGYTF
TRBV6-5,TRBJ2-3,few,.,TGTGCCAGCAGGGGGCTCGGGACGCAGTATTTT,CASRGLGTQYF
TRBV5-1,TRBJ2-7,.,.,TGCGCCAGCAGCTTGGCCGGGACGTTTCCGTACGAGCAGTACTTC,CASSLAGTFPYEQYF